The source of this TCR beta chain is a study of glioma-infiltrating T cells after dendritic cell vaccination. Assay used: immunoSEQ multiplex PCR; TCRdb lists only in-frame clones, some missing. The sample comprises around 96,000 clones, approximately 81% of which are singletons, and 6% rests with the top ten. This clone was recorded once. Other DNA sequences within the sample encode an identical CDR3. Germline V gives CDR1 SGHRS, CDR2 YFSETQ. V was pared by 0 bases and J by 2 bases, with 2 bases of the junction left unmatched. There are 14 residues in the CDR3. This sequence originates from a human donor with glioblastoma. Sample: blood, taken before dendritic cell vaccination. The chain employs TRBV5-1 and TRBJ2-7; 7 bases agree with TRBD1. CDR3 nucleotide sequence: TGCGCCAGCAGCTTGGGGACAGGACCCTACGAGCAGTACTTC. This gives the protein CASSLGTGPYEQYF.